The TCR beta chain described here comes from a study of identical twins. The germline gives CDR1 SGDLS, CDR2 YYNGEE. The CDR3 has 16 amino acids. V was shortened by 3 bases and J by 3 bases, with 19 bases between the two germline ends. Of note for this clonotype: The antigen remains undetermined.

From the 5' RACE reads, TCRdb called clonotypes with MiXCR, one entry per CDR3 protein. The table records roughly 230,000 distinct CDR3 sequences, roughly 8.7% of them present only once. Study-level findings and limits: For out-of-frame alpha sequences shared by twins, low generation probability was in excess. There is a chance that invariant MAIT and iNKT cells partially muddied zero-insertion analyses.

The same specimen was also included in a second study, on yellow fever vaccine responses in identical twins.

The rearrangement joins TRBV9 to TRBJ2-7; tentatively, D is TRBD2 (5 bases). This receptor was identified in a woman younger than 35 in good health. Sequenced sample: CD8+ T cells sorted from blood. The CDR3 reads CASSEEADPPSYEQYF. The CDR3 DNA is TGTGCCAGCAGCGAAGAAGCGGATCCGCCCAGCTACGAGCAGTACTTC.